This T cell receptor (beta chain) derives from a study of blood T cell repertoires in COVID-19. Across the study: The United States, Italy and Spain supplied acute and convalescent COVID-19 samples. The cDNA or gDNA used as material had been derived from T cells, B-cell-depleted T cells, or PBMCs.

Per the original data handling: Cell counts per sample came from amplifying reference gene primers. Measured with immunoSEQ multiplex PCR; TCRdb has only the in-frame clones, and not every one. Clone size and the V and J calls come from that table; the DNA yielded D and trimming. The top ten hold approximately 9% of the sample, which has hundreds of thousands of clones, roughly 90% seen once. Trimming at V came to 4 bases and at J to 3 bases, leaving 1 base not matched to a gene. CDR3 length equals 14 residues. Germline-derived CDR1 and CDR2 are LGHNA and YNFKEQ. All enrollees were about 18 to 89 years old and from around 25 US areas.

V usage is TRBV4-2 and J usage is TRBJ2-7; 12 bases are shared with TRBD2. Sequencing was performed on PBMCs or T cells enriched from blood (not recorded which). The sequence was collected from a man aged 35 to 55 who had recovered from COVID-19. In nucleotides, the CDR3 is TGTGCCAGCAGCCCGGGACTAGCGGGCTACGAGCAGTACTTC. It specifies CASSPGLAGYEQYF.